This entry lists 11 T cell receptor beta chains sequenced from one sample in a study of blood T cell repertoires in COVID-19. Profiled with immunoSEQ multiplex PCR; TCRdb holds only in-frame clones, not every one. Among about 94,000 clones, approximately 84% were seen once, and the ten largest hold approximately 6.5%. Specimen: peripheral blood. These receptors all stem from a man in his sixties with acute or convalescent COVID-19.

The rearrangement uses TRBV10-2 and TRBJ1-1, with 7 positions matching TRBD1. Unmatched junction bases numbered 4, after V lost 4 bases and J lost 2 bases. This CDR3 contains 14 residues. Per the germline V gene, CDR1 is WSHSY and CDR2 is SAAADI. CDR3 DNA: TGCGCCAGCAGTGGGATAGGGGGCAACACTGAAGCTTTCTTT. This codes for CASSGIGGNTEAFF.

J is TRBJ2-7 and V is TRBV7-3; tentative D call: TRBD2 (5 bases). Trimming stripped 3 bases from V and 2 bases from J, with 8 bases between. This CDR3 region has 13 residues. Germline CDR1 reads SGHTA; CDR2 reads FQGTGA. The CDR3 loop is CASSFGVTYEQYF. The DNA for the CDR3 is TGTGCCAGCAGCTTCGGGGTTACCTACGAGCAGTACTTC.

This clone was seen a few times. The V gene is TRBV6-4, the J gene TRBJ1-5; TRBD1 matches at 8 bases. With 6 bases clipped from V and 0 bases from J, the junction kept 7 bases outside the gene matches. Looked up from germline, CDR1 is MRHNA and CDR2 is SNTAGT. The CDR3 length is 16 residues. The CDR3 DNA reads TGTGCCAGCAGGGGGGCAGGGGGCTATAGCAATCAGCCCCAGCATTTT. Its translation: CASRGAGGYSNQPQHF.

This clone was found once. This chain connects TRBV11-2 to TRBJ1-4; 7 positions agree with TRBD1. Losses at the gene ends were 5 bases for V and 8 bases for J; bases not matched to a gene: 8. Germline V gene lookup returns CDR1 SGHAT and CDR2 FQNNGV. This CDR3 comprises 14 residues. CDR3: CASSADRTREKLFF. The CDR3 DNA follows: TGTGCCAGCAGCGCGGACAGGACCAGGGAAAAACTGTTTTTT.

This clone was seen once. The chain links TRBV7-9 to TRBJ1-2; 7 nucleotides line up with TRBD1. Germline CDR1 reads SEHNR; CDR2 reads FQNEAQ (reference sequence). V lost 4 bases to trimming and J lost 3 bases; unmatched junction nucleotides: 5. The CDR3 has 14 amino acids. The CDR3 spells CASSWDSVDYGYTF. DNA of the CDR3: TGTGCCAGCAGCTGGGACAGTGTAGACTATGGCTACACCTTC. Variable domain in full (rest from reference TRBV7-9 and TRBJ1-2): DTGVSQNPRHKITKRGQNVTFRCDPISEHNRLYWYRQTLGQGPEFLTYFQNEAQLEKSRLLSDRFSAERPKGSFSTLEIQRTEQGDSAMYLCASSWDSVDYGYTFGSGTRLTVV.

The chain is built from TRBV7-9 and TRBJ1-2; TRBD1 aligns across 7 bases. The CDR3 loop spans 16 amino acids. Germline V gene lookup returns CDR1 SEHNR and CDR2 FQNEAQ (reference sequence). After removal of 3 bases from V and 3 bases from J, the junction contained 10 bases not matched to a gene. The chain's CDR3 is CASSLGEGAGDYGYTF. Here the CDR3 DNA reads TGTGCCAGCAGCTTGGGAGAGGGGGCTGGGGACTATGGCTACACCTTC.

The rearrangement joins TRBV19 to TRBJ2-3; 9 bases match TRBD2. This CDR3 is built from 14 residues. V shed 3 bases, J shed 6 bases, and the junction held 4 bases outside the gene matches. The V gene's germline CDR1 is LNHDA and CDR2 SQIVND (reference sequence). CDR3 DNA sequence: TGTGCCAGTAGTATGTTAAGCGGGAGGGATACGCAGTATTTT. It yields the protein CASSMLSGRDTQYF.

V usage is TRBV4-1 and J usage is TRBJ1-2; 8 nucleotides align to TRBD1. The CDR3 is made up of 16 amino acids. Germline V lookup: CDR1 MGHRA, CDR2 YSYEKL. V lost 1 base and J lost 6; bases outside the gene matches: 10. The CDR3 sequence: CASSQVGRGRSDGYTF. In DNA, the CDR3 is TGCGCCAGCAGCCAAGTAGGCAGGGGGCGTTCTGATGGCTACACCTTC.

The chain's CDR3 is CAISWTGEDGYTF. The CDR3 region has the DNA TGTGCCATCAGTTGGACAGGGGAGGATGGCTACACCTTC. The rearrangement joins TRBV10-3 to TRBJ1-2; 9 bases fit TRBD1. Germline V gene sequence: CDR1 ENHRY, CDR2 SYGVKD. V gave up 5 bases and J gave up 6 bases; unmatched junction bases: 4. This CDR3 contains 13 residues.

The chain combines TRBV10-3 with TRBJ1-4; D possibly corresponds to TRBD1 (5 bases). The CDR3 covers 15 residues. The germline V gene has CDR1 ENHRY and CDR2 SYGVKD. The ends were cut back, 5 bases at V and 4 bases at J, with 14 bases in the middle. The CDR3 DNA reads TGTGCCATCAGTACCGTGGGGGGGGATAATGAAAAACTGTTTTTT. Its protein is CAISTVGGDNEKLFF.

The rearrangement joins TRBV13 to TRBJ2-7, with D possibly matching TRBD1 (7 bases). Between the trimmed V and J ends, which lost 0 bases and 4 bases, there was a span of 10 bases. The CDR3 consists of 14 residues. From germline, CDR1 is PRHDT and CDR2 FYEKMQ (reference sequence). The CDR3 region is CASSLGEGAYEQYF. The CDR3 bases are TGTGCCAGCAGCTTAGGGGAGGGGGCTTACGAGCAGTACTTC.